The clone carrying this TCR beta chain has more than one count but fewer than ten. The data originate from a study of cytomegalovirus exposure and HLA in healthy donors. Primers for the PCR totalled 60 Vbeta and 13 Jbeta. Profiling relied on immunoSEQ multiplex PCR, and the TCRdb table lists in-frame clones only, not all of them. This table holds some 140,000 clones, approximately 80% found once. The CDR3 covers 16 residues. Per germline, CDR1 SGHRS and CDR2 YFSETQ. V lost 4 bases to trimming and J lost 2 bases; unmatched junction nucleotides: 8. The chain has TRBV5-1 and TRBJ2-1; TRBD2 matches 8 bases. This sequence originates from a woman aged 55-75 years in good health and CMV-seronegative. The specimen was PBMCs. The CDR3 DNA reads TGCGCCAGCAGCGTATCGAGGCGGGGGGCCTACAATGAGCAGTTCTTC. It translates to CASSVSRRGAYNEQFF.